These 23 T cell receptor beta chains originate from one sample sequenced in a study of read filtering for tumor transcriptome and immune sequencing. This library used around 0.4 ug RNA and molecular barcoded adaptors spanning alpha/delta and beta/gamma chains. TCRdb redid the calling of the reads with MiXCR, one entry per CDR3 protein. The sample includes tens of thousands of distinct CDR3 sequences, approximately 13% of them seen just once. Sequencing used a population of CD138-negative cells sorted from bone marrow. The receptors stem from a donor aged 40 or over with multiple myeloma.

The sample holds a few counts of this clonotype. The rearrangement joins TRBV20-1 to TRBJ2-7; D is unresolved. Looked up from germline, CDR1 is DFQATT and CDR2 is SNEGSKA (reference sequence). Deletions cut 6 bases from V and 6 bases from J, with 9 bases between. The CDR3 consists of 10 residues. As DNA, the CDR3 is TGCAGTGCGGCAAGAGGCGAGCAGTACTTC. Translated: CSAARGEQYF.

In its sample, this clonotype was seen many times. This chain joins TRBV29-1 and TRBJ2-3; 8 bases line up with TRBD2. The CDR3 has 14 amino acids. Germline CDR1 reads SQVTM; CDR2 reads ANQGSEA. Trimming took 6 bases from V and 1 from J; bases not matched to a gene: 6. In nucleotides, the CDR3 is TGCAGCGTCAAGGGTAGCGGGGGCACAGATACGCAGTATTTT. This sequence encodes CSVKGSGGTDTQYF.

Comments on this clonotype: One base away lies a much larger clone, so this may be a sequencing read error. The V and J genes are TRBV12-3 or TRBV12-4 and TRBJ2-7; TRBD2 might be the D (6 bases). The CDR3 extends over 13 amino acids. V was cut by 5 bases and J by 6 bases, with 14 bases left in between. Here the CDR3 reads CASSPEGGCEQYF. CDR3 nucleotides: TGTGCCAGCAGTCCGGAGGGCGGATGCGAGCAGTACTTC.

This clonotype was observed many times. The CDR3 loop reads CASSFSVGGYPTEAFF. The DNA for the CDR3 is TGTGCCAGCAGCTTTTCTGTGGGGGGGTATCCCACTGAAGCTTTCTTT. This chain connects TRBV11-2 to TRBJ1-1, with D possibly being TRBD1 (5 bases). V lost 3 bases and J 4 bases, leaving 18 bases between the germline ends. CDR3 size: 16 residues. From germline, CDR1 is SGHAT and CDR2 FQNNGV.

This clonotype was seen a few times. V gene TRBV5-1 combines with J gene TRBJ1-1, with D maybe TRBD1 (6 bases). This CDR3 comprises 14 residues. The germline V and J ends were trimmed by 9 bases and 4 bases, with 19 bases remaining between them. The germline CDR1 and CDR2 sequences are SGHRS and YFSETQ. CDR3 amino acids: CATSPLGRGTEAFF. The CDR3 DNA sequence: TGCGCCACCTCCCCCCTGGGCAGGGGCACTGAAGCTTTCTTT.

Many counts were recorded for this clonotype. The chain has TRBV10-3 and TRBJ2-6; no reliable D call. V lost 2 bases, J lost 1 base, and 9 bases lay in between. Germline V lookup: CDR1 ENHRY, CDR2 SYGVKD. The CDR3 extends over 16 amino acids. CDR3 amino acids: CAISEPRTSGANVLTF. In DNA, the CDR3 is TGTGCCATCAGTGAGCCCCGGACGTCTGGGGCCAACGTCCTGACTTTC.

The chain has TRBV9 and TRBJ2-5; D tentatively reads TRBD1 or TRBD2 (5 bases each). From germline, CDR1 is SGDLS and CDR2 YYNGEE. The CDR3 spans 14 residues. V was cut by 2 bases and J by 4 bases, with 12 bases left in between. CDR3 DNA sequence: TGTGCCAGCAGCGTCGCCGGGGCCGGAGAGACCCAGTACTTC. Amino acid sequence: CASSVAGAGETQYF.

This clonotype was seen a few times. The conserved phenylalanine or tryptophan normally closing the CDR3 is absent here, so this likely arose from a read error. This sequence joins TRBV20-1 and TRBJ2-3; perhaps TRBD1 as D (5 bases). CDR1 DFQATT and CDR2 SNEGSKA come from the germline V gene (reference sequence). The V end was cut by 3 bases, the J end by 3 bases, with 7 bases between. There are 12 residues in the CDR3. The CDR3 sequence: CSASQGTDTQYL. The CDR3 DNA reads TGCAGTGCTAGTCAGGGTACAGATACGCAGTATCTT.

The sample holds many counts of this clonotype. The J gene is TRBJ2-3, the V gene TRBV30; 7 bases are a match to TRBD2. CDR3 size: 15 residues. The germline gives CDR1 GTSNPN, CDR2 SVGIG (reference sequence). V shed 2 bases and J 3 bases; nucleotides not matched to a gene: 8. CDR3 residues: CAWSRTSPTTDTQYF. CDR3 sequence (DNA): TGTGCCTGGAGTCGGACTAGTCCTACGACAGATACGCAGTATTTT.

V gene TRBV28 combines with J gene TRBJ1-1; TRBD1 might be the D (5 bases). Germline lookup yields CDR1 MDHEN and CDR2 SYDVKM. The CDR3 has 15 residues. Trimming took 3 bases from V and 8 from J, leaving 19 bases between them. CDR3 sequence (DNA): TGTGCCAGCAGTTTCGATCTGGGGAGGGGCTGGGAAGCTTTCTTT. This gives the protein CASSFDLGRGWEAFF.

Note on this clonotype: This may be a read error, as it is one base from a much larger clone. The chain employs TRBV27 and TRBJ2-6; D gene uncertain. Germline-derived CDR1 and CDR2 are MNHEY and SMNVEV (reference sequence). The CDR3 totals 14 residues. Written as DNA, the CDR3 is TGTGCCAGCAATTTAAGCTCTGGGGCCAACGTCCTGACTTTC. It yields the protein CASNLSSGANVLTF.

This clonotype is medium-sized. The CDR3 region is CASSSGGDPSNQPQHF. CDR3 DNA sequence: TGTGCCAGCAGCTCCGGGGGGGATCCTAGCAATCAGCCCCAGCATTTT. This chain joins TRBV7-2 and TRBJ1-5; TRBD1 is a possible D gene (5 bases). The germline CDR1 and CDR2 sequences are SGHTA and FQGNSA. The CDR3 totals 16 residues. V was trimmed by 4 bases and J by 0 bases, leaving 13 bases between them. Together with reference TRBV7-2 and TRBJ1-5, the CDR3 gives the full variable domain: GAGVSQSPSNKVTEKGKDVELRCDPISGHTALYWYRQSLGQGLEFLIYFQGNSAPDKSGLPSDRFSAERTGGSVSTLTIQRTQQEDSAVYLCASSSGGDPSNQPQHFGDGTRLSIL.

This chain joins TRBV12-3 or TRBV12-4 and TRBJ2-3; D possibly corresponds to TRBD2 (6 bases). V was cut by 5 bases and J by 0 bases, with 21 bases left in between. CDR3 size: 18 residues. The CDR3 sequence: CASSRYSTGTRSTDTQYF. CDR3 nucleotide sequence: TGTGCCAGCAGTCGATACTCAACCGGGACTCGGAGCACAGATACGCAGTATTTT.

This sequence joins TRBV5-1 and TRBJ2-1; D is perhaps TRBD1 or TRBD2 (5 bases each). The CDR3 sequence is 14 residues long. V lost 4 bases and J lost 5, with 13 bases in between. Germline CDR1 and CDR2: SGHRS and YFSETQ. In nucleotides, the CDR3 is TGCGCCAGCAGCCCGTGGGGACCCCACAATGAGCAGTTCTTC. Translated, it gives CASSPWGPHNEQFF. Combining the CDR3 with reference TRBV5-1 and TRBJ2-1 gives the whole variable domain KAGVTQTPRYLIKTRGQQVTLSCSPISGHRSVSWYQQTPGQGLQFLFEYFSETQRNKGNFPGRFSGRQFSNSRSEMNVSTLELGDSALYLCASSPWGPHNEQFFGPGTRLTVL.

The chain links TRBV14 to TRBJ2-2; D tentatively fits TRBD1 or TRBD2 (5 bases each). CDR1 and CDR2 (germline): SGHDN, FVKESK. V lost 3 bases, J lost 6 bases, and 17 bases lay in between. This CDR3 has 16 amino acids. CDR3 loop: CASSHFWDPIPGELFF. CDR3 DNA sequence: TGTGCCAGCAGCCATTTCTGGGACCCCATCCCCGGGGAGCTGTTTTTT.

The sample holds many counts of this clonotype. The rearrangement links TRBV24-1 to TRBJ2-1; the match to TRBD2 covers 12 bases. V dropped 12 bases and J dropped 0; count of bases not matched to a gene: 14. Germline assignment: CDR1 KGHDR and CDR2 SFDVKD. This CDR3 region has 18 residues. The CDR3 is CASSPGLAGLSSYNEQFF. The CDR3 region has the DNA TGTGCCTCCTCTCCGGGACTAGCGGGCCTTAGCTCCTACAATGAGCAGTTCTTC.

This clonotype was detected ten times or more. The chain has TRBV5-4 and TRBJ1-2; a weak D match, TRBD1 (5 bases). Germline-derived CDR1 and CDR2 are SGHNT and YYREEE (reference sequence). The CDR3 consists of 16 residues. Trimming shortened V by 0 bases and J by 0 bases, and 12 bases separated the two germline ends. CDR3 residues: CASSLAGGNTNYGYTF. The CDR3 DNA sequence: TGTGCCAGCAGCTTGGCCGGGGGAAACACTAACTATGGCTACACCTTC.

There are a few counts of this clonotype. J is TRBJ2-1 and V is TRBV6-2 or TRBV6-3, with 7 bases fitting TRBD2. Germline loops: CDR1 MNHEY, CDR2 SVGEGT. The CDR3 loop spans 14 amino acids. The V segment lost 8 bases and the J segment 2 bases; nucleotides outside the gene matches: 6. CDR3 amino acids: CASFGLAAYNEQFF. Here the CDR3 DNA reads TGTGCCAGCTTCGGTCTAGCGGCCTACAATGAGCAGTTCTTC.

This clonotype was seen repeatedly, ten times or more. This chain connects TRBV7-2 to TRBJ2-1; 9 positions match TRBD2. V lost 5 bases to trimming and J lost 4 bases; unmatched junction nucleotides: 9. The CDR3 sequence is 16 residues long. Germline V gene sequence: CDR1 SGHTA, CDR2 FQGNSA. The CDR3 nucleotides are TGTGCCAGCAGCGGGGGAGGACTAGCGCCTTACAATGAGCAGTTCTTC. Its protein product is CASSGGGLAPYNEQFF.

This clonotype has at least ten counts. This CDR3 reads CASSLVPGRVNTEAFF. The CDR3, as DNA: TGTGCCAGCAGCTTAGTGCCCGGCAGGGTGAACACTGAAGCTTTCTTT. This sequence joins TRBV11-2 and TRBJ1-1; tentative D call: TRBD1 (5 bases). Between the trimmed V and J ends, which lost 1 base and 0 bases, there was a span of 12 bases. The CDR3 runs to 16 residues. Germline assignment: CDR1 SGHAT and CDR2 FQNNGV.

This clonotype was observed at least ten times. CDR3 DNA sequence: TGTGCCAGCAGCCGACAGGGGACAGATACGCAGTATTTT. Translated: CASSRQGTDTQYF. V usage is TRBV7-2 and J usage is TRBJ2-3, with 8 bases identical to TRBD1. Germline CDR1 SGHTA, CDR2 FQGNSA. This CDR3 has 13 residues. V was clipped by 5 bases and J by 3 bases; unmatched bases: 1. Looking up the rest from reference TRBV7-2 and TRBJ2-3 gives the full variable domain: GAGVSQSPSNKVTEKGKDVELRCDPISGHTALYWYRQSLGQGLEFLIYFQGNSAPDKSGLPSDRFSAERTGGSVSTLTIQRTQQEDSAVYLCASSRQGTDTQYFGPGTRLTVL.

This clonotype was picked up many times. This chain connects TRBV5-1 to TRBJ2-1, with TRBD2 identical over 8 bases. The germline CDR1 and CDR2 sequences are SGHRS and YFSETQ. With V trimmed by 1 base and J by 7 bases, 7 bases remained unmatched. The CDR3 spans 15 residues. The CDR3 loop reads CASSLSQRELNEQFF. CDR3 DNA sequence: TGCGCCAGCAGCTTGTCCCAGCGGGAGTTAAATGAGCAGTTCTTC.

The sample holds many counts of this clonotype. The chain employs TRBV24-1 and TRBJ2-2; 9 bases are shared with TRBD1. The CDR3 length is 13 residues. V was clipped by 7 bases and J by 6 bases; unmatched bases: 2. Per germline, CDR1 KGHDR and CDR2 SFDVKD. CDR3 nucleotide sequence: TGTGCCACCAGGGACAGGGGAGCCGGGGAGCTGTTTTTT. This gives the protein CATRDRGAGELFF.